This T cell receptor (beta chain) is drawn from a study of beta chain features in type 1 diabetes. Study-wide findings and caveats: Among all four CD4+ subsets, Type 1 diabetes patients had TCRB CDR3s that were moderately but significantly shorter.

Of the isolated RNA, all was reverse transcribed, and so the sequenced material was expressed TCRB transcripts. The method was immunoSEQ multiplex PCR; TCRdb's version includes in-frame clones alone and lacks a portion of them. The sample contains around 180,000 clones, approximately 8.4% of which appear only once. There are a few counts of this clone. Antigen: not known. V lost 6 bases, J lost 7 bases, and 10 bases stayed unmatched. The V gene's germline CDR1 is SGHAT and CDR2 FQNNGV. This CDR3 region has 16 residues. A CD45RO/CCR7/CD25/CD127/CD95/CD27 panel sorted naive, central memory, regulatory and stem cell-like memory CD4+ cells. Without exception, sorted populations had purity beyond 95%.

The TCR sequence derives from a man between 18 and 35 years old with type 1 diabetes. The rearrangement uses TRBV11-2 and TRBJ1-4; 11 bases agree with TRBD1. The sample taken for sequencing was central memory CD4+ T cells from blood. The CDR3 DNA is TGTGCCAGCAGATCCGTAAGGGACAGGGGGGGTGAAAAACTGTTTTTT. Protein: CASRSVRDRGGEKLFF.